This TCR beta chain was found in a study of T cells in Graves' hyperthyroidism and ophthalmopathy. Across the study: The blood sample was taken at first diagnosis, before treatment began.

Exclusions: uncontrolled infection, other autoimmune disease, pregnancy, lactation. Fresh 10 ml peripheral blood yielded PBMCs. The ends were cut back, 1 base at V and 9 bases at J, with 10 bases in the middle. The CDR3 length is 13 residues. Germline loops: CDR1 SGHAT, CDR2 FQDESV (reference sequence). RNA transcripts served as the template for amplifying TCR beta CDR3 regions. A first-round RT-PCR of the TCR CDR3 used the HTBI primer set. TCRdb reprocessed the multiplex PCR reads with MiXCR, giving one entry per CDR3 protein. The sample comprises around 600,000 distinct CDR3 sequences, 14% of which are singletons, and around 12% rests with the top ten. Study-level findings and limits: Most thyroid clonotypes expanded above 0.001 were also detected in blood.

At least ten counts were recorded for this clonotype. Its antigen is unidentified. Sequencing was done on a sample of blood. This receptor was obtained from a woman aged 50 to 65 with Graves' ophthalmopathy. The chain uses TRBV11-1 and TRBJ2-1, with D perhaps matching TRBD1 or TRBD2 (5 bases each). CDR3 protein: CASSLGRGTEQFF. In DNA, the CDR3 is TGTGCCAGCAGCTTAGGACGGGGCACTGAGCAGTTCTTC.